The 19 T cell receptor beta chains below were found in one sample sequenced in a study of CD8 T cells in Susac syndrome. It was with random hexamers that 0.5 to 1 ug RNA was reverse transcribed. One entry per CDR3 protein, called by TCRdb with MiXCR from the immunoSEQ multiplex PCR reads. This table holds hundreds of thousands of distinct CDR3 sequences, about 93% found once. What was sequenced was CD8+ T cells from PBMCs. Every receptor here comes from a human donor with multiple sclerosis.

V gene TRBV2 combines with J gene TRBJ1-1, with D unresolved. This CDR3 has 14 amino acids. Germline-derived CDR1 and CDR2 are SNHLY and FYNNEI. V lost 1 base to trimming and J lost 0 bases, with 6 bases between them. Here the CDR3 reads CASSEVGMNTEAFF. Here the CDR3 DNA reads TGTGCCAGCAGTGAAGTGGGAATGAACACTGAAGCTTTCTTT.

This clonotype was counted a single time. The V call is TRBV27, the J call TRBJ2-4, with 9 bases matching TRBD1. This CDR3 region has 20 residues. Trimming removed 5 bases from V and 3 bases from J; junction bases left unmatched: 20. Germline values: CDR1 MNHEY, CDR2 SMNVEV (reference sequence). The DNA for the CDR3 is TGTGCCAGCAGTCCTCGCGAGGGACAGGGCAATTACTGGGGCAAAAACATTCAGTACTTC. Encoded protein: CASSPREGQGNYWGKNIQYF.

The CDR3 region has the DNA TGTGCCAGCAGCCCCCGACAGTCACAGGCAGGTGAAGCTTTCTTT. Protein: CASSPRQSQAGEAFF. The V and J genes are TRBV9 and TRBJ1-1; maybe TRBD1 (5 bases). Per germline, CDR1 SGDLS and CDR2 YYNGEE. The CDR3 totals 15 residues. Trimming cost V 4 bases and J 7 bases, with 20 bases left between them.

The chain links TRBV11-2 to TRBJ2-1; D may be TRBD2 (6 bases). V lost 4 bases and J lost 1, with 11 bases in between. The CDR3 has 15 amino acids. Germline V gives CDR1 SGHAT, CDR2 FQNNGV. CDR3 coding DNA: TGTGCCAGCAGCTCCTACGGGGGTTCCTACAATGAGCAGTTCTTC. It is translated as CASSSYGGSYNEQFF.

CDR3 protein: CASSGRDSNTEAFF. The DNA of the CDR3 is TGTGCCAGCAGCGGCCGGGACAGCAACACTGAAGCTTTCTTT. V usage is TRBV9 and J usage is TRBJ1-1, with 7 bases fitting TRBD1. The trim removed 3 bases at V and 2 bases at J, leaving 4 bases unmatched. This CDR3 comprises 14 residues. Germline CDR1 and CDR2: SGDLS and YYNGEE.

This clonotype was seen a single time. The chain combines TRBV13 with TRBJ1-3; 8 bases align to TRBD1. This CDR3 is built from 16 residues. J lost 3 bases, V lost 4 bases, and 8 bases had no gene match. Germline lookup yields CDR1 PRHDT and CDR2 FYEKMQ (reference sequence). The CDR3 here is CASSSGTGGDGNTIYF. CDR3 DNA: TGTGCCAGCAGCTCGGGGACAGGAGGCGATGGAAACACCATATATTTT.

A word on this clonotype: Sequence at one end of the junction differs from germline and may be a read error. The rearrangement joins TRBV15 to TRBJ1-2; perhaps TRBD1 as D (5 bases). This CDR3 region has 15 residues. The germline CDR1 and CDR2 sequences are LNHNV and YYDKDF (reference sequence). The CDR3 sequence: CATSIRPDRKKGAYF. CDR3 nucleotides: TGTGCCACCAGCATACGCCCCGATAGGAAAAAAGGGGCGTACTTC.

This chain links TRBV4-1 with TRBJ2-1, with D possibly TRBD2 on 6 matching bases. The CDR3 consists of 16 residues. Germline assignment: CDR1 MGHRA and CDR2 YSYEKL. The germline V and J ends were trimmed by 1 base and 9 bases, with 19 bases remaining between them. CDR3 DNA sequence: TGCGCCAGCAGCCAAGGGTTGACTCCGGGGACTGGTGAGCAGTTCTTC. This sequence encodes CASSQGLTPGTGEQFF.

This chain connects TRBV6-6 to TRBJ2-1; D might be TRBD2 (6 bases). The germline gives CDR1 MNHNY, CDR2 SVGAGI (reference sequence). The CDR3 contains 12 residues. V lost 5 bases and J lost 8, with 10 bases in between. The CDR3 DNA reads TGTGCCAGCAGTGACGGAGGGCATGAGCAGTTCTTC. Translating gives CASSDGGHEQFF.

The CDR3 nucleotides are TGTGCCAGCAGCTCCCTTCCCGGGGGGGAAAGCCACGAGCAGTACTTC. This codes for CASSSLPGGESHEQYF. The chain is built from TRBV7-9 and TRBJ2-7, with 8 bases lining up with TRBD2. Trimming removed 4 bases from V and 5 bases from J; junction bases left unmatched: 13. In germline, CDR1 is SEHNR, CDR2 FQNEAQ (reference sequence). The CDR3 has 16 amino acids.

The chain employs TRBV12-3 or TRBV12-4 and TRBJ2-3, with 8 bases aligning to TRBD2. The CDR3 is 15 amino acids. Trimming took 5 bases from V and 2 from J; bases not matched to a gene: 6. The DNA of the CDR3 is TGTGCCAGCAGTCCAAGGACTAGCTCCACAGATACGCAGTATTTT. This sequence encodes CASSPRTSSTDTQYF.

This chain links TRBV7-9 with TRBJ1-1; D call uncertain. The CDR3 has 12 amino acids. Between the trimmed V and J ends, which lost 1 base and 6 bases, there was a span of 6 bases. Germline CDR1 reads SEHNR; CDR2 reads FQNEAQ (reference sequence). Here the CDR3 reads CASSLEQAEAFF. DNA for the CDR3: TGTGCCAGCAGCTTAGAGCAGGCTGAAGCTTTCTTT.

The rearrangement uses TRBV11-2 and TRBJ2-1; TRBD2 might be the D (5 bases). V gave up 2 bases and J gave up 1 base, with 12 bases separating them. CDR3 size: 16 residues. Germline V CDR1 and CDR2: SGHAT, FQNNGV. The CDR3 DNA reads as TGTGCCAGCAGCTTAATCTTAAGGGAGTCCTACAATGAGCAGTTCTTC. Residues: CASSLILRESYNEQFF.

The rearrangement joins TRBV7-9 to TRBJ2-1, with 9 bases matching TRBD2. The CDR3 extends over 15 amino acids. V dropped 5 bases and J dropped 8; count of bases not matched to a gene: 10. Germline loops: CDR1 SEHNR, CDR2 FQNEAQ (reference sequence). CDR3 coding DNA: TGTGCCAGCAGCCCCAGTTCGGGACTAGCTCATGAGCAGTTCTTC. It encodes CASSPSSGLAHEQFF. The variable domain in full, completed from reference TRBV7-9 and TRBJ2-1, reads DTGVSQNPRHKITKRGQNVTFRCDPISEHNRLYWYRQTLGQGPEFLTYFQNEAQLEKSRLLSDRFSAERPKGSFSTLEIQRTEQGDSAMYLCASSPSSGLAHEQFFGPGTRLTVL.

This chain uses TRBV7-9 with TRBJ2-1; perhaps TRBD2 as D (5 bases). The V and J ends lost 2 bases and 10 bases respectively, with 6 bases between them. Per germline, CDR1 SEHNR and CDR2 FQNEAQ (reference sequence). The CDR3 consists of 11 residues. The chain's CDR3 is CASSLWEEQFF. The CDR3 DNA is TGTGCCAGCAGCTTATGGGAGGAGCAGTTCTTC. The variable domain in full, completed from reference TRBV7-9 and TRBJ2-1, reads DTGVSQNPRHKITKRGQNVTFRCDPISEHNRLYWYRQTLGQGPEFLTYFQNEAQLEKSRLLSDRFSAERPKGSFSTLEIQRTEQGDSAMYLCASSLWEEQFFGPGTRLTVL.

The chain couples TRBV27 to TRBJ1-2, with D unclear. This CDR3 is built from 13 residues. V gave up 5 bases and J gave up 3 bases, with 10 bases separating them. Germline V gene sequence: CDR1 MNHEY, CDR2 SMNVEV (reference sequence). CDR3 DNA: TGTGCCAGCAGTCCGGGAGAGTACTATGGCTACACCTTC. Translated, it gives CASSPGEYYGYTF.

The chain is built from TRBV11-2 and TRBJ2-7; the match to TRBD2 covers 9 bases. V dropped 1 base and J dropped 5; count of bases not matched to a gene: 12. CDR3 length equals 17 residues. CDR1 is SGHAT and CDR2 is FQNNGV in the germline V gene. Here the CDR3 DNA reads TGTGCCAGCAGCTTAGTACTGGGTGGCGGGAGGGTTGACGAGCAGTACTTC. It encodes CASSLVLGGGRVDEQYF.

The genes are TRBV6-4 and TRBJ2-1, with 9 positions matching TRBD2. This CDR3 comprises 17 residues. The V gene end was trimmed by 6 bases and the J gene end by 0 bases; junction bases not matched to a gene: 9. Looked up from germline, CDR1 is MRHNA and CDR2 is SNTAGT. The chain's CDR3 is CASSPWASGASYNEQFF. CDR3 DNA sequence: TGTGCCAGCAGCCCCTGGGCTAGCGGGGCCTCCTACAATGAGCAGTTCTTC.

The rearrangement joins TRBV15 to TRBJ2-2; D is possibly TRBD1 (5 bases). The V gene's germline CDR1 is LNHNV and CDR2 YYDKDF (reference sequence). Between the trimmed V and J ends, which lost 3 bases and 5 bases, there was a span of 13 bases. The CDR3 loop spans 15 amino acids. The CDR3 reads CATSSPRKGTGELFF. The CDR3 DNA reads TGTGCCACCAGCAGCCCTCGGAAGGGGACCGGGGAGCTGTTTTTT.